This entry concerns a single T cell receptor beta chain. Trimming took 7 bases from V and 3 from J, leaving 15 bases between them. The length of the CDR3 is 14 residues. Per the germline V gene, CDR1 is SEHNR and CDR2 is FQNEAQ (reference sequence). This sample is drawn from a study of blood T cell repertoires in COVID-19. At the level of the study: The samples span acute and convalescent COVID-19 from the United States, Italy and Spain.

In the original analysis: How many nucleated cells were present was estimated from reference gene primer amplification. Sequencing used immunoSEQ multiplex PCR; TCRdb keeps in-frame clones, though not all of them. V and J calls and clone size come straight from that table; D and trimming were deduced from the DNA. The sample holds about 59,000 clones, 65% to 80% seen once. The origin of this receptor is a human donor in a cohort sampled during active COVID-19. The chain uses TRBV7-9 and TRBJ1-1; tentatively, D is TRBD1 (6 bases). The sequenced material came from peripheral blood. The DNA for the CDR3 is TGTGCCAGCAACCAGGGGCCTTGGGACACTGAAGCTTTCTTT. As protein: CASNQGPWDTEAFF.